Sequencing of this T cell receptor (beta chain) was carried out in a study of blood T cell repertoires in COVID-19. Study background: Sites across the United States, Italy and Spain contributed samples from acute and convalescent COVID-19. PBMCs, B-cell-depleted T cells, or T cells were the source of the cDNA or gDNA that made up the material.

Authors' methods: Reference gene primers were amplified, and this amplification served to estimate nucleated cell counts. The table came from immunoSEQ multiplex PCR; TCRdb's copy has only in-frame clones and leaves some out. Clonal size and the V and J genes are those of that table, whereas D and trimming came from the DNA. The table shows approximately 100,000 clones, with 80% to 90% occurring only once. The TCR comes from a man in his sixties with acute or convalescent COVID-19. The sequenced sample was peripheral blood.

CDR3 protein: CASSQDFGGLEQYF. CDR3 DNA sequence: TGCGCCAGCAGCCAAGATTTCGGGGGGCTCGAGCAGTACTTC. The chain recombines TRBV4-1 with TRBJ2-7; maybe TRBD2 (7 bases). V lost 0 bases and J lost 6, with 12 bases in between. Germline lookup yields CDR1 MGHRA and CDR2 YSYEKL. CDR3 length: 14 residues.